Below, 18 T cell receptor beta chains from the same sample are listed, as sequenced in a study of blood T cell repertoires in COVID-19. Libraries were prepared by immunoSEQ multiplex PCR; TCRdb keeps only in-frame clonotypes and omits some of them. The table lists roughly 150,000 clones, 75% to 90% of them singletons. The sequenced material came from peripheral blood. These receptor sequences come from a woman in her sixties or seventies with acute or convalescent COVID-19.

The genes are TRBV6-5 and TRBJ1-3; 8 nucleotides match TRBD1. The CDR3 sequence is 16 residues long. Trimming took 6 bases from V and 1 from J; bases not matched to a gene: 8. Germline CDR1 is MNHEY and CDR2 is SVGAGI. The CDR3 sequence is CASSYTTGASGNTIYF. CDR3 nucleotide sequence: TGTGCCAGCAGCTACACGACAGGGGCGTCTGGAAACACCATATATTTT.

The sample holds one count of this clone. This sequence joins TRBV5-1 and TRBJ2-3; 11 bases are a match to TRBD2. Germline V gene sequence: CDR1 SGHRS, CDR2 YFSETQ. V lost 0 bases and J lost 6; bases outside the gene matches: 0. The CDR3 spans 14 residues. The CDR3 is CASSLGTSGDTQYF. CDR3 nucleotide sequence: TGCGCCAGCAGCTTGGGGACTAGCGGGGATACGCAGTATTTT. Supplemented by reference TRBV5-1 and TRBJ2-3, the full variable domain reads KAGVTQTPRYLIKTRGQQVTLSCSPISGHRSVSWYQQTPGQGLQFLFEYFSETQRNKGNFPGRFSGRQFSNSRSEMNVSTLELGDSALYLCASSLGTSGDTQYFGPGTRLTVL.

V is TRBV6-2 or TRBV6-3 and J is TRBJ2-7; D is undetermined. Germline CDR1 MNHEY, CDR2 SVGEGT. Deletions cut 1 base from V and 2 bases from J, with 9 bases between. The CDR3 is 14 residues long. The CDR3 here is CASSYLAAPYEQYF. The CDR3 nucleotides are TGTGCCAGCAGTTACTTGGCTGCTCCCTACGAGCAGTACTTC.

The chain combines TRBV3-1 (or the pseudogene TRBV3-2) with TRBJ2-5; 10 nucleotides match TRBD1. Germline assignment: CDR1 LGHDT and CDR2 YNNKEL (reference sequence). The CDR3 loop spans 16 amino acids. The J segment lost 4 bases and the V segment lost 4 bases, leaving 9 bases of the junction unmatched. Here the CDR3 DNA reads TGTGCCAGCAGCCTCCGGTCGACAGGGGGCGGAGAGACCCAGTACTTC. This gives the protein CASSLRSTGGGETQYF.

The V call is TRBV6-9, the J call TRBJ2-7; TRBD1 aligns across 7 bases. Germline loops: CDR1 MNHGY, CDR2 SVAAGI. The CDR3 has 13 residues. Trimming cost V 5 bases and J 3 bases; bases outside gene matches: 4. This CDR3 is CASSRTGLYEQYV. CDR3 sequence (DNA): TGTGCCAGCAGTCGGACAGGTCTCTACGAGCAGTACGTC.

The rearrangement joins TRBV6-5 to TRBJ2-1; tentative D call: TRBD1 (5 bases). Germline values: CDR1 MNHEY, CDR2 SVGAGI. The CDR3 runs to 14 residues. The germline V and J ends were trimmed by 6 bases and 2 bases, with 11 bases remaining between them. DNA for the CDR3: TGTGCCAGCAGCAATAGACAGACCTACAATGAGCAGTTCTTC. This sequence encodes CASSNRQTYNEQFF.

CDR3 in DNA: TGTGCCAGCAGCCCCTGGTCTAGCGGGGATGTCCAAGAGACCCAGTACTTC. Protein sequence: CASSPWSSGDVQETQYF. This sequence joins TRBV3-1 (or the pseudogene TRBV3-2) and TRBJ2-5, with TRBD2 identical over 9 bases. The germline gives CDR1 LGHDT, CDR2 YNNKEL (reference sequence). Unmatched junction bases numbered 10, after V lost 4 bases and J lost 1 base. The CDR3 runs 17 residues.

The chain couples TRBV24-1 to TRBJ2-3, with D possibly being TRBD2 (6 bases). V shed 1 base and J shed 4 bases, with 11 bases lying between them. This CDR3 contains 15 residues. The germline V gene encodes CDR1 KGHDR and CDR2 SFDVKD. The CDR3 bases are TGTGCCACCAGTGATTTTGTGGCGGGGCCAGATACGCAGTATTTT. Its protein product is CATSDFVAGPDTQYF.

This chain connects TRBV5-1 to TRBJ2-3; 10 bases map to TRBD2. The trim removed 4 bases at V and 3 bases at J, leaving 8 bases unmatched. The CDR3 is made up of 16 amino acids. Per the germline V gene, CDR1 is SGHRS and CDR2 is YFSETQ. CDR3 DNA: TGCGCCAGCAGCCCGACACCGGGACTAGCGACAGATACGCAGTATTTT. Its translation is CASSPTPGLATDTQYF.

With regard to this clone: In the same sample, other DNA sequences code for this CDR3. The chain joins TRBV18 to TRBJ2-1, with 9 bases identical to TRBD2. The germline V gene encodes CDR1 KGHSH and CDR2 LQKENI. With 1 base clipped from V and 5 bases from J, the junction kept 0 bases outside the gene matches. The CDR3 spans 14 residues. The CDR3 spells CASSPLAGDNEQFF. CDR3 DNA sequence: TGTGCCAGCTCACCACTAGCGGGGGACAATGAGCAGTTCTTC.

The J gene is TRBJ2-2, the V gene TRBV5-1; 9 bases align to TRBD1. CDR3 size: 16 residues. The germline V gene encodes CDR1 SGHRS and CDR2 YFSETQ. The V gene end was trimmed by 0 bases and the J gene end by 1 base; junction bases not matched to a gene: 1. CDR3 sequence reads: CASSLEGQGNTGELFF. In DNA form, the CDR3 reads TGCGCCAGCAGCTTGGAGGGACAGGGGAACACCGGGGAGCTGTTTTTT.

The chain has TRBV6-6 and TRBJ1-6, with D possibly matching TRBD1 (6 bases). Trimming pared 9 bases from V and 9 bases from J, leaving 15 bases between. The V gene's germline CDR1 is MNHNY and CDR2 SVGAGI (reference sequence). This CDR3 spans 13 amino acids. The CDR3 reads CASRDIGISPLHF. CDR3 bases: TGTGCCAGTAGGGACATAGGTATTTCACCCCTCCACTTT.

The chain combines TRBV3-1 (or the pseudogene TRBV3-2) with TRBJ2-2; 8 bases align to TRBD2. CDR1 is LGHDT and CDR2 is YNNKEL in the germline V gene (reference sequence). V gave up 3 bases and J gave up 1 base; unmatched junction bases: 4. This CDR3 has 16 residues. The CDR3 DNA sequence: TGTGCCAGCAGCCATATAGCGGGGAGGAACACCGGGGAGCTGTTTTTT. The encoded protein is CASSHIAGRNTGELFF.

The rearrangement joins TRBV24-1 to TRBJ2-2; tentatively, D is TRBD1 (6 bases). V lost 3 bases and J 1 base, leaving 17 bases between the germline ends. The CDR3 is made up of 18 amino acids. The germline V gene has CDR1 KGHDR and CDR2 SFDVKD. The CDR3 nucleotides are TGTGCCACCAGTGATCCCGTAGGGTCGACAGGGAACACCGGGGAGCTGTTTTTT. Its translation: CATSDPVGSTGNTGELFF.

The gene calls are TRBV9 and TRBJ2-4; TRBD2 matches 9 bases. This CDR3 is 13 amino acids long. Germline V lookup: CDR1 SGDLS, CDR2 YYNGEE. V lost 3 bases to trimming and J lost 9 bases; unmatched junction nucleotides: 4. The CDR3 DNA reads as TGTGCCAGCAGCGGAAGCGGGAGGAGCATTCAGTACTTC. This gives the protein CASSGSGRSIQYF.

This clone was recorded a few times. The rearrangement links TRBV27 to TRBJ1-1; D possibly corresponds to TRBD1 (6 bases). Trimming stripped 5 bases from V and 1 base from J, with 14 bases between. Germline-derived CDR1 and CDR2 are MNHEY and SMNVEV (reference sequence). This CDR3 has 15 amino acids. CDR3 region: CASSPQGPRNTEAFF. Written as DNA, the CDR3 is TGTGCCAGCAGTCCACAGGGACCGAGGAACACTGAAGCTTTCTTT.

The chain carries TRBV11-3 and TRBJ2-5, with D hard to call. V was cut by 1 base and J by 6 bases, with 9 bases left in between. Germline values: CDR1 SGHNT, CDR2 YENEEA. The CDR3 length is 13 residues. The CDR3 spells CASSLGDKKTQYF. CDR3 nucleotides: TGTGCCAGCAGCTTAGGAGATAAGAAGACCCAGTACTTC.

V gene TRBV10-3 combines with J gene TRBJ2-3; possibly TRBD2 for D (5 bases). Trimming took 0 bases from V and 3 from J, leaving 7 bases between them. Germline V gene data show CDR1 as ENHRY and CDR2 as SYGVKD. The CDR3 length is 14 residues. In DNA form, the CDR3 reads TGTGCCATCAGTGAGTCCGGAGGAACAGATACGCAGTATTTT. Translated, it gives CAISESGGTDTQYF.